The 8 T cell receptor beta chains below all came from one sample that was sequenced in a study of glioma-infiltrating T cells. Using RNA template, CDR3s of TCR alpha and beta were amplified with iRepertoire arm-PCR. TCRdb re-called the multiplex PCR reads with MiXCR, one entry per CDR3 protein. In the table there are roughly 350,000 distinct CDR3 sequences, more than 35% of which are singletons. The material sequenced was glioma tissue, nonneoplastic brain tissue, or PBMCs (not recorded which). These receptors all come from a human donor with low-grade glioma or glioblastoma, undergoing nonglioma brain surgery, or in good health (not recorded which).

In its sample, this clonotype was seen many times. The rearrangement uses TRBV20-1 and TRBJ2-1; maybe TRBD1 (5 bases). Trimming pared 3 bases from V and 3 bases from J, leaving 12 bases between. CDR1 and CDR2 (germline): DFQATT, SNEGSKA (reference sequence). The CDR3 spans 14 residues. The CDR3 bases are TGCAGTGCTAGTTTACCCAGGGTCTACAATGAGCAGTTCTTC. Its translation: CSASLPRVYNEQFF.

Concerning this clonotype: A much more abundant neighbour one base away suggests this may be a read error. The J gene is TRBJ2-6, the V gene TRBV27; D may be TRBD2 (7 bases). Germline CDR1 reads MNHEY; CDR2 reads SMNVEV (reference sequence). This CDR3 is 18 amino acids long. CDR3 amino acids: CACSLGGRGRSGANVLTF. The CDR3 DNA is TGTGCCTGCAGTTTGGGGGGGCGCGGCAGATCTGGGGCCAACGTCCTGACTTTC.

In its sample, this clonotype was seen many times. The chain employs TRBV6-1 and TRBJ2-3, with 10 positions matching TRBD2. The CDR3 totals 15 residues. Unmatched junction bases numbered 5, after V lost 6 bases and J lost 2 bases. In germline, CDR1 is MNHNS, CDR2 SASEGT. The chain's CDR3 is CASRLGLADTDTQYF. DNA for the CDR3: TGTGCCAGCAGGCTAGGACTAGCGGACACAGATACGCAGTATTTT.

In regard to this clonotype: A much larger clone is a single base away; this may be a read error. It is likely a read error, because the conserved phenylalanine at the end of the CDR3 is missing. V gene TRBV6-2 or TRBV6-3 combines with J gene TRBJ2-7; unclear D gene. The CDR3 length is 14 residues. Germline V gene data show CDR1 as MNHEY and CDR2 as SVGEGT. The V and J ends lost 5 bases and 4 bases respectively, with 15 bases between them. DNA for the CDR3: TGTGCCAGCAGTACGGGTCCTTCTCCGTACGAGCAGTACCTC. This sequence encodes CASSTGPSPYEQYL.

The chain links TRBV29-1 to TRBJ2-3; 8 positions agree with TRBD2. This CDR3 region has 14 residues. V trimming: 5 bases; J trimming: 2 bases; junction bases outside the gene matches: 6. Germline CDR1 SQVTM, CDR2 ANQGSEA. The CDR3 DNA follows: TGCAGCGTTTGTCCAGCGGGGGTCACAGATACGCAGTATTTT. It translates to CSVCPAGVTDTQYF.

For this clonotype: It may be a read error: a sequence one base away is much more abundant. This chain links TRBV5-5 with TRBJ2-1; D gene uncertain. The germline V gene encodes CDR1 SGHKS and CDR2 YYEKEE (reference sequence). This CDR3 has 14 amino acids. The CDR3, as DNA: TGTGCCACCAGCAGAGATTTAGCTTACAATGAGCAGTCCTTC. Its translation is CATSRDLAYNEQSF.

V is TRBV7-8 and J is TRBJ1-5; no firm D call. The ends were cut back, 1 base at V and 3 bases at J, with 4 bases in the middle. There are 13 residues in the CDR3. The germline V gene encodes CDR1 SGHVS and CDR2 FQNEAQ. This CDR3 is CASSLGDNQPQHF. CDR3 bases: TGTGCCAGCAGCTTAGGAGACAATCAGCCCCAGCATTTT.

This clonotype has just a few counts. V usage is TRBV27 and J usage is TRBJ2-4, with 7 nucleotides matching TRBD2. The CDR3 has 14 amino acids. The V gene end was trimmed by 1 base and the J gene end by 5 bases; junction bases not matched to a gene: 2. Looked up from germline, CDR1 is MNHEY and CDR2 is SMNVEV (reference sequence). The CDR3 sequence: CASSLYAGENIQYF. The CDR3 region has the DNA TGTGCCAGCAGTTTATACGCGGGGGAAAACATTCAGTACTTC.